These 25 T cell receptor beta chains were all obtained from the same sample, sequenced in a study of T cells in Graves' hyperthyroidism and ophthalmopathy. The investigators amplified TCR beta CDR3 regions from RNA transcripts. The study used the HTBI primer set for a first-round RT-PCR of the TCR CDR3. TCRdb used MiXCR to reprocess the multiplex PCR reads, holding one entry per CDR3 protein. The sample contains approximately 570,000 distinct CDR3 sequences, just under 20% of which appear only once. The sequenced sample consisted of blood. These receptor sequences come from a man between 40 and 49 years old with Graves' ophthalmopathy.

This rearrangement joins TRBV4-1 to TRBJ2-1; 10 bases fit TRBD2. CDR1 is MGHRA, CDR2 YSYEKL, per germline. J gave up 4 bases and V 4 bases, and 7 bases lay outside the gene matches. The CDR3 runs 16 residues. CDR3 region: CASSPVAGGSYNEQFF. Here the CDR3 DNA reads TGCGCCAGCAGCCCAGTAGCGGGAGGTTCGTACAATGAGCAGTTCTTC.

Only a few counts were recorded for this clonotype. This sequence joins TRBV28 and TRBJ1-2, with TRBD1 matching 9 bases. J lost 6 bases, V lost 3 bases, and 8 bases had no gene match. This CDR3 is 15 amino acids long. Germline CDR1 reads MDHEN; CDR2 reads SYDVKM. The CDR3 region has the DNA TGTGCCAGCAGTTTCCCGAGGGACAGGGCGGATGGCTACACCTTC. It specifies CASSFPRDRADGYTF.

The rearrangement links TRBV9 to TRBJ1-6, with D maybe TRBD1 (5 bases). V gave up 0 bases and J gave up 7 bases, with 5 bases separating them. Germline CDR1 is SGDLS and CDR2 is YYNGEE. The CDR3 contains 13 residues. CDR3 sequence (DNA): TGTGCCAGCAGCGTAGCAGGGAATTCACCCCTCCACTTT. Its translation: CASSVAGNSPLHF.

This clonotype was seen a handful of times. The CDR3 is CASSLDGTKVQPQHF. CDR3 DNA: TGTGCCAGCAGCTTAGACGGGACAAAGGTTCAGCCCCAGCATTTT. The V call is TRBV7-2, the J call TRBJ1-5; D might be TRBD1 (6 bases). The ends were cut back, 1 base at V and 6 bases at J, with 13 bases in the middle. The CDR3 is 15 amino acids. Germline CDR1 is SGHTA and CDR2 is FQGNSA.

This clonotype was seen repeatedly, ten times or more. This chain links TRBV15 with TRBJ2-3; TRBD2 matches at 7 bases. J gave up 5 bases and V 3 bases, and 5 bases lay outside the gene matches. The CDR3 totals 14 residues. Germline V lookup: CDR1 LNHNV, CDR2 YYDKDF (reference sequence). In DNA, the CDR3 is TGTGCCACCAGCAGCGCGGGAGATGAAGATACGCAGTATTTT. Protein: CATSSAGDEDTQYF.

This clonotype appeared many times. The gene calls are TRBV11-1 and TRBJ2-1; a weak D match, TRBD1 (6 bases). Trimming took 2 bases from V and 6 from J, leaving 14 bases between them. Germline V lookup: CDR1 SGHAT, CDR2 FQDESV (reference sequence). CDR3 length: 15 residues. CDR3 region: CASSLRGIRGNEQFF. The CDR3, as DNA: TGTGCCAGCAGCTTAAGGGGGATTAGGGGCAATGAGCAGTTCTTC. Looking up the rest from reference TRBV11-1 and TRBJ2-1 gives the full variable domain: EAEVAQSPRYKITEKSQAVAFWCDPISGHATLYWYRQILGQGPELLVQFQDESVVDDSQLPKDRFSAERLKGVDSTLKIQPAELGDSAMYLCASSLRGIRGNEQFFGPGTRLTVL.

The CDR3 reads CSATGIYEQYF. As DNA, the CDR3 is TGCAGTGCTACAGGGATCTACGAGCAGTACTTC. The chain recombines TRBV20-1 with TRBJ2-7, with D perhaps TRBD1 (5 bases). V lost 4 bases to trimming and J lost 3 bases, with 7 bases between them. From germline, CDR1 is DFQATT and CDR2 SNEGSKA (reference sequence). The CDR3 runs 11 residues.

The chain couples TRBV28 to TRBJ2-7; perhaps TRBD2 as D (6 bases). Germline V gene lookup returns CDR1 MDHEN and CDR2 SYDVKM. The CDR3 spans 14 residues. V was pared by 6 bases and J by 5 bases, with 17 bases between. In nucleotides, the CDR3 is TGTGCCAGCAGCCCCCCCCGGGGGATGCACGAGCAGTACTTC. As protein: CASSPPRGMHEQYF.

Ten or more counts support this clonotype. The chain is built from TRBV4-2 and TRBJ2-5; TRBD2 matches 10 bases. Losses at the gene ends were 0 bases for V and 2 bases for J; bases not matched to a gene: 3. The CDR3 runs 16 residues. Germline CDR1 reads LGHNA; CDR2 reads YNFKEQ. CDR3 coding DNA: TGTGCCAGCAGCCAAGACGGGACTAGCGCTCAAGAGACCCAGTACTTC. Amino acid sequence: CASSQDGTSAQETQYF.

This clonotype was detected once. The DNA of the CDR3 is TGTGCCTGGATCCGCGCGGGGCTGAACACCGGGGAGCTGTTTTTT. Translating it yields CAWIRAGLNTGELFF. V and J are TRBV30 and TRBJ2-2; tentative D call: TRBD2 (6 bases). V was cut by 4 bases and J by 1 base, with 13 bases left in between. The germline V gene encodes CDR1 GTSNPN and CDR2 SVGIG (reference sequence). The CDR3 consists of 15 residues. The full variable domain, completed using reference TRBV30 and TRBJ2-2, is SQTIHQWPATLVQPVGSPLSLECTVEGTSNPNLYWYRQAAGRGLQLLFYSVGIGQISSEVPQNLSASRPQDRQFILSSKKLLLSDSGFYLCAWIRAGLNTGELFFGEGSRLTVL.

This CDR3 is CASSKRGLAGDVHEQFF. The CDR3 DNA reads as TGTGCCAGCAGTAAAAGGGGACTAGCGGGAGACGTCCATGAGCAGTTCTTC. This rearrangement joins TRBV6-2 or TRBV6-3 to TRBJ2-1; 14 bases align to TRBD2. This CDR3 comprises 17 residues. The germline V gene encodes CDR1 MNHEY and CDR2 SVGEGT. The V gene end was trimmed by 5 bases and the J gene end by 8 bases; junction bases not matched to a gene: 11.

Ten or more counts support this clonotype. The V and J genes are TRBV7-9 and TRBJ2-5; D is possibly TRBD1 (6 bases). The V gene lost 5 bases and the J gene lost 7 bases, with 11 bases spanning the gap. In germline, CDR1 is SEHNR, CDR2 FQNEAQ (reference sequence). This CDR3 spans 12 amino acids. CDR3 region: CASSRPRGTQYF. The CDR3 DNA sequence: TGTGCCAGCAGCCGTCCCAGGGGGACCCAGTACTTC.

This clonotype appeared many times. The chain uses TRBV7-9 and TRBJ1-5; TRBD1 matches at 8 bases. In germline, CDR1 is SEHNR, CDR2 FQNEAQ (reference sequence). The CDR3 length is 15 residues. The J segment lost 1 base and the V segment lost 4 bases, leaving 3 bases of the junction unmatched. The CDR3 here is CASSSDRESNQPQHF. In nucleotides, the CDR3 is TGTGCCAGCAGCTCGGACAGGGAGAGCAATCAGCCCCAGCATTTT.

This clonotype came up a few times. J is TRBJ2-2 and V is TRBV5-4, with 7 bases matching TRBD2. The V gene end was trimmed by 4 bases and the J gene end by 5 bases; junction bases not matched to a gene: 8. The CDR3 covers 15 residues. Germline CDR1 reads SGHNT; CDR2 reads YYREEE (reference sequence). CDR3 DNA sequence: TGTGCCAGCAGCGGGGGGGACTTGAATACCGGGGAGCTGTTTTTT. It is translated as CASSGGDLNTGELFF.

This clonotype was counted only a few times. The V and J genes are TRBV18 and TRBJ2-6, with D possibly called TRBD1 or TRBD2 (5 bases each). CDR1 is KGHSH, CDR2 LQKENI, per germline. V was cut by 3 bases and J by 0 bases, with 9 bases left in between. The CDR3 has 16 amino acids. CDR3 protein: CASSPGRFSGANVLTF. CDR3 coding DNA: TGTGCCAGCTCACCGGGACGGTTCTCTGGGGCCAACGTCCTGACTTTC.

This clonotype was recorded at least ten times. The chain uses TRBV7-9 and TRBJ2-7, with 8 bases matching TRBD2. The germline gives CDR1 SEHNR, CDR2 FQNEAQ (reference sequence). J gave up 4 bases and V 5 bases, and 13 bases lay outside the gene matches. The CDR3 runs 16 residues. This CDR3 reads CASSPSGAGGLYEQYF. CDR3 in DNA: TGTGCCAGCAGCCCCTCTGGGGCGGGAGGCCTTTACGAGCAGTACTTC.

The CDR3 loop reads CASSATRSGDEQFF. The CDR3, as DNA: TGTGCCAGCAGCGCAACCCGTAGCGGGGATGAGCAGTTCTTC. This chain joins TRBV2 and TRBJ2-1, with 8 bases matching TRBD2. The CDR3 is 14 residues long. CDR1 and CDR2 (germline): SNHLY, FYNNEI. With V trimmed by 6 bases and J by 8 bases, 9 bases remained unmatched.

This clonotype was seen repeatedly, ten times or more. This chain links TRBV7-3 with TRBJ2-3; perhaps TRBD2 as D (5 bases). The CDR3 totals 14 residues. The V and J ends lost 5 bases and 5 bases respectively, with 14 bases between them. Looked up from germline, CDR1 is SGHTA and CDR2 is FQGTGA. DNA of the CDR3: TGTGCCAGCAGCCCTGCGGGCGGAGAAGATACGCAGTATTTT. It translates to CASSPAGGEDTQYF.

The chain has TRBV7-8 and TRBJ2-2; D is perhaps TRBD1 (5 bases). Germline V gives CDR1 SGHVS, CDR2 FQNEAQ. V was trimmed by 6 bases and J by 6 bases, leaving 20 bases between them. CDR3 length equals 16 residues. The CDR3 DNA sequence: TGTGCCAGCAGAGATCGACAGATTGTCCTTTCCGGGGAGCTGTTTTTT. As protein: CASRDRQIVLSGELFF.

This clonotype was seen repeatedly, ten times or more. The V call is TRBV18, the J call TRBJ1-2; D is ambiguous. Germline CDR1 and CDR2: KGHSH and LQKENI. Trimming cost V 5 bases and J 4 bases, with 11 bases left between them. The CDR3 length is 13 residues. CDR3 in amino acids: CASSNDGTYGYTF. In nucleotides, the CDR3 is TGTGCCAGCTCAAATGATGGAACCTATGGCTACACCTTC.

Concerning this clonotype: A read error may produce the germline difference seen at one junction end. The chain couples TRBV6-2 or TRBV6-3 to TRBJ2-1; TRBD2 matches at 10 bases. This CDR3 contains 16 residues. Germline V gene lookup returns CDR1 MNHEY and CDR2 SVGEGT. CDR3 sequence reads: CASSYQAGGPYNKQFF. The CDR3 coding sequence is TGTGCCAGCAGTTACCAAGCGGGAGGGCCTTACAATAAGCAGTTCTTC.

The CDR3 sequence is CASSYHWGRGQETQYF. CDR3 DNA: TGTGCCAGCAGTTACCACTGGGGGCGGGGCCAAGAGACCCAGTACTTC. The rearrangement uses TRBV12-3 or TRBV12-4 and TRBJ2-5; the D gene could be TRBD1 or TRBD2 (6 bases each). The V end lost 4 bases, the J end lost 1 base, and 16 bases lay between the germline ends. This CDR3 spans 16 amino acids.

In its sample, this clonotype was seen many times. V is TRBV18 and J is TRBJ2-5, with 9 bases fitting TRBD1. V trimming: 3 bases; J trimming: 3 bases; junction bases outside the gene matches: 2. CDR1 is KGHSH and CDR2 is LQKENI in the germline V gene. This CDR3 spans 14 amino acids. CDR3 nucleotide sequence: TGTGCCAGCTCACCCTGGGACAGGGAAGAGACCCAGTACTTC. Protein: CASSPWDREETQYF.

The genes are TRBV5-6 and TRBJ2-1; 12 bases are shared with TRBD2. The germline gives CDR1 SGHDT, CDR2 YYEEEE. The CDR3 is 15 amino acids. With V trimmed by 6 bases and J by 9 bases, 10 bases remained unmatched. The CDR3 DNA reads TGTGCCAGCACTCGACTAGCGGGAGTGCTAGGTGAGCAGTTCTTC. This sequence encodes CASTRLAGVLGEQFF.

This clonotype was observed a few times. CDR3 residues: CASSQGSGFEGGYTF. In DNA, the CDR3 is TGTGCCAGCAGTCAAGGCTCCGGGTTTGAGGGTGGCTACACCTTC. V and J are TRBV13 and TRBJ1-2; D is unclear. The CDR3 has 15 residues. Per the germline V gene, CDR1 is PRHDT and CDR2 is FYEKMQ (reference sequence). V was cut by 6 bases and J by 7 bases, with 21 bases left in between. The full variable domain, completed using reference TRBV13 and TRBJ1-2, is AAGVIQSPRHLIKEKRETATLKCYPIPRHDTVYWYQQGPGQDPQFLISFYEKMQSDKGSIPDRFSAQQFSDYHSELNMSSLELGDSALYFCASSQGSGFEGGYTFGSGTRLTVV.